The TCR beta chain described here comes from a study of spatial heterogeneity in lung cancer. Study-wide results and limits: Expanded intratumoral alpha and beta TCR counts tracked tumor mutation counts.

This clonotype was seen at least ten times. Its antigen is not known. The time point denotes: sample taken at primary tumor resection. The donors were approximately 65 patients with non-small cell lung cancer that was early-stage and untreated. Via MiXCR, TCRdb re-called the 5' RACE reads, giving one row per CDR3 protein. The sample lists 7,500 to 9,500 distinct CDR3 sequences, roughly 6% occurring once. The sequencing here drew on lung tumor tissue, taken at surgery. The TCR comes from a female donor with early-stage non-small cell lung cancer.

For the CDR3, the DNA is TGTGCCAGCAGGGCGGTAACGAACACCGGGGAGCTGTTTTTT. This gives the protein CASRAVTNTGELFF. The rearrangement links TRBV5-8 to TRBJ2-2; no definite D call. The CDR3 is made up of 14 amino acids. V was clipped by 5 bases and J by 0 bases, with 8 bases between them. CDR1 is SGHTS and CDR2 is YDEGEE in the germline V gene.